Following are 19 T cell receptor beta chains from one sample sequenced in a study of OX40 agonist ivuxolimab in advanced cancers. This table comes from immunoSEQ multiplex PCR, and its TCRdb copy is limited to in-frame clones, with some not included. The sample lists tens of thousands of clones, about 87% occurring once. The sample consisted of CD4+ or CD8+ T cells sorted from blood, taken in a trial of the OX40 agonist ivuxolimab. The receptors were gathered from an adult with an advanced solid tumor such as melanoma, head and neck, liver or kidney cancer.

The chain joins TRBV7-9 to TRBJ2-2; D gene unclear. The V end lost 4 bases, the J end lost 6 bases, and 6 bases lay between the germline ends. The CDR3 loop spans 12 amino acids. From germline, CDR1 is SEHNR and CDR2 FQNEAQ (reference sequence). CDR3 residues: CASSSRPGELFF. The CDR3, as DNA: TGTGCCAGCAGCTCCCGGCCCGGGGAGCTGTTTTTT.

The genes are TRBV4-1 and TRBJ2-5; 13 bases line up with TRBD2. CDR3 length equals 17 residues. V shed 5 bases, J shed 4 bases, and the junction held 10 bases outside the gene matches. Per the germline V gene, CDR1 is MGHRA and CDR2 is YSYEKL. The CDR3 loop is CASSVLAGGPRGETQYF. CDR3 nucleotides: TGCGCCAGCAGCGTACTAGCGGGGGGGCCAAGGGGAGAGACCCAGTACTTC.

The rearrangement uses TRBV2 and TRBJ1-4; TRBD1 aligns across 10 bases. The germline gives CDR1 SNHLY, CDR2 FYNNEI. The CDR3 has 15 residues. The junction had 8 bases not matched to a gene; V was cut back by 6 bases and J by 7 bases. This CDR3 reads CASSLLGQGSEKLFF. The CDR3 coding sequence is TGTGCCAGCAGCCTCCTGGGACAGGGGAGTGAAAAACTGTTTTTT.

The rearrangement joins TRBV5-1 to TRBJ2-2, with TRBD1 as a possible D gene (5 bases). Germline values: CDR1 SGHRS, CDR2 YFSETQ. This CDR3 is built from 15 residues. The ends were cut back, 0 bases at V and 6 bases at J, with 12 bases in the middle. CDR3 sequence reads: CASSLANRPAGELFF. The CDR3 DNA is TGCGCCAGCAGCTTGGCCAACAGGCCGGCCGGGGAGCTGTTTTTT.

The rearrangement uses TRBV5-5 and TRBJ1-5; perhaps TRBD1 as D (5 bases). The V gene's germline CDR1 is SGHKS and CDR2 YYEKEE (reference sequence). V was cut by 4 bases and J by 0 bases, with 17 bases left in between. CDR3 length: 17 amino acids. The CDR3 DNA reads TGTGCCAGCAGCCCCCTGGCAGGGACTTATAGCAATCAGCCCCAGCATTTT. It is translated as CASSPLAGTYSNQPQHF.

The chain employs TRBV27 and TRBJ1-2, with a weak D call TRBD1 (6 bases). CDR3 length: 14 amino acids. V shed 6 bases and J shed 5 bases, with 16 bases lying between them. CDR1 is MNHEY and CDR2 is SMNVEV in the germline V gene (reference sequence). The CDR3 DNA follows: TGTGCCAGCAGCCAAAGACAGGCGGTTTATGGCTACACCTTC. This sequence encodes CASSQRQAVYGYTF.

The rearrangement links TRBV11-3 to TRBJ2-7; 10 nucleotides match TRBD2. The CDR3 runs 15 residues. Germline V gives CDR1 SGHNT, CDR2 YENEEA. Germline trimming cut 4 bases from V and 0 bases from J; bases unmatched to any gene: 3. The CDR3 nucleotides read TGTGCCAGCAGCTCAACTAGCGGGGCCTCCTACGAGCAGTACTTC. It is translated as CASSSTSGASYEQYF. Supplemented by reference TRBV11-3 and TRBJ2-7, the full variable domain reads EAGVVQSPRYKIIEKKQPVAFWCNPISGHNTLYWYLQNLGQGPELLIRYENEEAVDDSQLPKDRFSAERLKGVDSTLKIQPAELGDSAVYLCASSSTSGASYEQYFGPGTRLTVT.

The chain recombines TRBV28 with TRBJ1-1, with 8 bases that match TRBD1. The CDR3 is 14 residues long. Germline V gene lookup returns CDR1 MDHEN and CDR2 SYDVKM. V trimming: 7 bases; J trimming: 5 bases; junction bases outside the gene matches: 9. The CDR3 bases are TGTGCCAGCACCTTCGGACAGGGATCGACTGAAGCTTTCTTT. Protein: CASTFGQGSTEAFF.

The rearrangement uses TRBV4-2 and TRBJ2-5; no definite D call. Per germline, CDR1 LGHNA and CDR2 YNFKEQ. V was trimmed by 1 base and J by 0 bases, leaving 9 bases between them. The length of the CDR3 is 15 residues. CDR3 in amino acids: CASSQVEEYQETQYF. The CDR3 DNA is TGTGCCAGCAGCCAAGTGGAAGAGTACCAAGAGACCCAGTACTTC.

The chain recombines TRBV5-1 with TRBJ1-6, with D possibly being TRBD1 (6 bases). Germline V gene sequence: CDR1 SGHRS, CDR2 YFSETQ. The CDR3 spans 19 residues. With 1 base removed from V and 1 base from J, the gap between germline ends came to 18 bases. For the CDR3, the DNA is TGCGCCAGCAGCTTGAAACTAAACAGGGCTAGTTCCTATAATTCACCCCTCCACTTT. Its protein is CASSLKLNRASSYNSPLHF.

The chain has TRBV5-4 and TRBJ1-1; D is uncertain. Trimming shortened V by 4 bases and J by 5 bases, and 9 bases separated the two germline ends. This CDR3 has 12 amino acids. Germline-derived CDR1 and CDR2 are SGHNT and YYREEE (reference sequence). The CDR3 sequence: CASSPIGTEAFF. The CDR3 coding sequence is TGTGCCAGCAGCCCGATCGGGACTGAAGCTTTCTTT.

The chain links TRBV2 to TRBJ1-4; D remains ambiguous. In germline, CDR1 is SNHLY, CDR2 FYNNEI. V was trimmed by 6 bases and J by 0 bases, leaving 23 bases between them. The CDR3 spans 19 residues. CDR3 amino acids: CASSQYLGGSRATNEKLFF. The CDR3 DNA sequence: TGTGCCAGCAGCCAATACCTAGGAGGTTCGAGGGCAACTAATGAAAAACTGTTTTTT.

The rearrangement joins TRBV4-1 to TRBJ2-7; 10 positions agree with TRBD2. V lost 0 bases to trimming and J lost 8 bases; unmatched junction nucleotides: 10. This CDR3 spans 16 amino acids. Germline values: CDR1 MGHRA, CDR2 YSYEKL. The CDR3 reads CASSQDLAGGQSQQYF. Written as DNA, the CDR3 is TGCGCCAGCAGCCAAGATTTAGCGGGAGGCCAATCGCAGCAGTACTTC.

This sequence joins TRBV30 and TRBJ1-6; possible D gene TRBD1, 5 bases. Looked up from germline, CDR1 is GTSNPN and CDR2 is SVGIG (reference sequence). V was clipped by 3 bases and J by 7 bases, with 10 bases between them. The CDR3 totals 13 residues. The CDR3 bases are TGTGCCTGGAGCAGGGACTCGAATTCACCCCTCCACTTT. Amino acid sequence: CAWSRDSNSPLHF.

This clone showed up just a few times. This sequence joins TRBV6-1 and TRBJ1-1, with 7 bases aligning to TRBD1. Trimming cost V 6 bases and J 5 bases; bases outside gene matches: 12. This CDR3 has 15 amino acids. Looked up from germline, CDR1 is MNHNS and CDR2 is SASEGT. Here the CDR3 DNA reads TGTGCCAGCAGCAGATATCCGACAGGGAGGACTGAAGCTTTCTTT. Its protein is CASSRYPTGRTEAFF.

The CDR3 protein is CASSQDRTYNQPQHF. Here the CDR3 DNA reads TGCGCCAGCAGCCAAGATCGCACCTACAATCAGCCCCAGCATTTT. The J gene is TRBJ1-5, the V gene TRBV4-1; D not certain. This CDR3 is 15 amino acids long. V lost 0 bases and J 3 bases, leaving 9 bases between the germline ends. In germline, CDR1 is MGHRA, CDR2 YSYEKL.

The rearrangement links TRBV2 to TRBJ2-1; D tentatively reads TRBD1 or TRBD2 (5 bases each). Germline CDR1 and CDR2: SNHLY and FYNNEI. This CDR3 comprises 16 residues. Trimming took 7 bases from V and 3 from J, leaving 19 bases between them. The CDR3 DNA sequence: TGTGCCAGCACCAGAGGCCACGGGGCTCTCTACAATGAGCAGTTCTTC. As protein: CASTRGHGALYNEQFF.

The CDR3 reads CASSQDLQYNSPLHF. DNA of the CDR3: TGCGCCAGCAGCCAAGATCTACAGTATAATTCACCCCTCCACTTT. The rearrangement joins TRBV4-1 to TRBJ1-6; the D is unclear. Germline-derived CDR1 and CDR2 are MGHRA and YSYEKL. V was pared by 0 bases and J by 4 bases, with 7 bases between. The CDR3 loop spans 15 amino acids.

V and J are TRBV15 and TRBJ2-3, with unresolved D. V lost 1 base and J 2 bases, leaving 4 bases between the germline ends. Looked up from germline, CDR1 is LNHNV and CDR2 is YYDKDF (reference sequence). The CDR3 contains 13 residues. CDR3 loop: CATSRGATDTQYF. CDR3 in DNA: TGTGCCACCAGCAGAGGGGCCACAGATACGCAGTATTTT.